This T cell receptor beta chain was sequenced during a study of blood T cell repertoires in COVID-19. Study summary: Some COVID-19 samples were acute and others convalescent; all came from the United States, Italy and Spain. The analysed material was cDNA or gDNA that came from T cells, B-cell-depleted T cells, or PBMCs.

CDR1 is SGHAT, CDR2 FQNNGV, per germline. The V gene lost 3 bases and the J gene lost 1 base, with 6 bases spanning the gap. The CDR3 contains 13 residues. The recovered donors of Cohort 3 showed two negative PCRs, clearance, or symptom resolution. In the original analysis: Estimates of nucleated cell counts were drawn from the amplification of reference gene primers. The protocol was immunoSEQ multiplex PCR, while the TCRdb copy is restricted to in-frame clones and leaves out a portion. The V and J calls and clone size come from that table; D and trimming were worked out from the DNA. This sample has 180,000 or so clones; approximately 80% occur once, and the top ten carry approximately 14%.

V is TRBV11-2 and J is TRBJ2-5; D might be TRBD2 (6 bases). The TCR comes from a man aged 50-60 years who had recovered from COVID-19. The sequenced material came from PBMCs or T cells enriched from blood (not recorded which). The CDR3 DNA sequence: TGTGCCAGCAGCTTCGGGAGCCAAGAGACCCAGTACTTC. This gives the protein CASSFGSQETQYF.